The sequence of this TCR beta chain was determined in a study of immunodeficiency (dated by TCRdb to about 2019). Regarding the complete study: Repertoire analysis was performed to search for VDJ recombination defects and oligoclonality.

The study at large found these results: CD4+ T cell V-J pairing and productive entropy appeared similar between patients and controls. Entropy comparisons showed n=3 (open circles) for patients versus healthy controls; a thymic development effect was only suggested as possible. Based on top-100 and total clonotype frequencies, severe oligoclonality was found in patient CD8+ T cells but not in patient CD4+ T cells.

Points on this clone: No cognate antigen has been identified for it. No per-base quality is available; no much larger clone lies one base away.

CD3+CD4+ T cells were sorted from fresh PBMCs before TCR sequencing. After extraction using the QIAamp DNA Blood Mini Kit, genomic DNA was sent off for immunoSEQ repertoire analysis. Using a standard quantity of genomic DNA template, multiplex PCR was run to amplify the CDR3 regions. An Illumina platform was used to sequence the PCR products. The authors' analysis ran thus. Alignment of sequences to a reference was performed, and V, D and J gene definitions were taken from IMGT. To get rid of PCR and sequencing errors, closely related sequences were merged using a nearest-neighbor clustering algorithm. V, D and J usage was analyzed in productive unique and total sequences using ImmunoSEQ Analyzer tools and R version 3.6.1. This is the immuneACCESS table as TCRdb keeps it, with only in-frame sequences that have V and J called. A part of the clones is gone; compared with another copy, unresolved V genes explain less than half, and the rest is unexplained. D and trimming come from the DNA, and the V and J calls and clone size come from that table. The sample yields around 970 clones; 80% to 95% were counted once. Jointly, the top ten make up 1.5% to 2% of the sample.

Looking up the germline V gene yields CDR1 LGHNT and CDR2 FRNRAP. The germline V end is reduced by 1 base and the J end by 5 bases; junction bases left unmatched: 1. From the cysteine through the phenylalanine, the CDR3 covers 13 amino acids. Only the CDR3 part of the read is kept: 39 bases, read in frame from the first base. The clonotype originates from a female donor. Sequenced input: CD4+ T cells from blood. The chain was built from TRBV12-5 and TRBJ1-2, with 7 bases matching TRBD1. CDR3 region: CASGLDRGYGYTF. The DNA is TGTGCTAGTGGTTTGGACAGGGGATATGGCTACACCTTC.